The present entry profiles one TCR beta chain with its context. This entry belongs to a study of identical twins. Template switching added a universal primer site, and cDNA bore unique molecular identifiers. MiXCR was run by TCRdb on the 5' RACE reads, yielding one entry per CDR3 protein. The sample consists of approximately 690,000 distinct CDR3 sequences, around 6% of them appearing once. The receptor comes from a man aged 18 to 29 in good health. The source material was naive T cells sorted from blood.

Here the CDR3 DNA reads TGCGCCAGCAGCTTGGGCCCAGTGGAGGGGCTTTCTGGAAACACCATATATTTT. Its protein product is CASSLGPVEGLSGNTIYF. The rearrangement links TRBV5-1 to TRBJ1-3, with D possibly being TRBD1 (5 bases). V was cut by 0 bases and J by 1 base, with 17 bases left in between. The CDR3 covers 18 residues. Germline V gene lookup returns CDR1 SGHRS and CDR2 YFSETQ.